The 23 T cell receptor beta chains below were found in one sample sequenced in a study of CD8 T cells in Susac syndrome. Random hexamers primed reverse transcription of about 0.45 to 1 ug RNA. A single record per CDR3 protein comes from TCRdb applying MiXCR to the immunoSEQ multiplex PCR reads. Among some 68,000 distinct CDR3 sequences listed, 93% were seen once. Source material: CD4+ T cells from PBMCs. These receptor sequences come from a human donor with Susac syndrome.

This sequence joins TRBV5-4 and TRBJ1-2; tentatively, D is TRBD1 (5 bases). The CDR3 consists of 12 residues. V dropped 4 bases and J dropped 5 bases, with 9 bases sitting between them. Germline-derived CDR1 and CDR2 are SGHNT and YYREEE (reference sequence). The CDR3: CASSGRQYGYTF. For the CDR3, the DNA is TGTGCCAGCAGCGGGCGACAGTATGGCTACACCTTC.

This clonotype was seen only once. The CDR3 bases are TGTGCCTGGAACCCAGGACTCGGGGCTAACTATGGCTACACCTTC. Translated: CAWNPGLGANYGYTF. The chain employs TRBV30 and TRBJ1-2; no clear D. Trimming removed 4 bases at V and 0 bases at J, with 15 bases between. Germline V gene sequence: CDR1 GTSNPN, CDR2 SVGIG (reference sequence). This CDR3 contains 15 residues.

This clonotype came up once. The chain recombines TRBV5-1 with TRBJ1-1; D remains ambiguous. V lost 9 bases to trimming and J lost 2 bases, with 14 bases between them. The CDR3 is 13 residues long. Germline V CDR1 and CDR2: SGHRS, YFSETQ. The CDR3 sequence: CATRPTLNTEAFF. CDR3 DNA sequence: TGCGCCACCAGACCGACACTCAACACTGAAGCTTTCTTT.

V usage is TRBV3-1 and J usage is TRBJ2-3; 14 bases line up with TRBD2. The CDR3 spans 16 residues. After removal of 4 bases from V and 11 bases from J, the junction contained 11 bases not matched to a gene. Germline V gene data show CDR1 as LGHDT and CDR2 as YNNKEL (reference sequence). Here the CDR3 DNA reads TGTGCCAGCAGCCGCCCGGGACTAGCGGGGGAGAGAAGGCAGTATTTT. Translating it yields CASSRPGLAGERRQYF.

The genes are TRBV7-3 and TRBJ2-1, with D tentatively TRBD2 (6 bases). CDR1 SGHTA and CDR2 FQGTGA come from the germline V gene. The germline V and J ends were trimmed by 4 bases and 6 bases, with 10 bases remaining between them. This CDR3 region has 13 residues. CDR3 in amino acids: CASSWTILNEQFF. DNA of the CDR3: TGTGCCAGCAGCTGGACTATACTCAATGAGCAGTTCTTC.

The genes are TRBV7-2 and TRBJ1-5; unclear D gene. Trimming removed 1 base from V and 4 bases from J, with 5 bases in between. This CDR3 has 13 amino acids. Germline lookup yields CDR1 SGHTA and CDR2 FQGNSA. The CDR3 is CASSLGKNQPQHF. CDR3 DNA sequence: TGTGCCAGCAGCTTAGGAAAAAATCAGCCCCAGCATTTT.

This chain uses TRBV12-3 or TRBV12-4 with TRBJ2-7, with TRBD1 identical over 9 bases. With 4 bases clipped from V and 4 bases from J, the junction kept 5 bases outside the gene matches. The CDR3 runs 14 residues. CDR3 nucleotide sequence: TGTGCCAGCAGTTCCGGACAGGGGTGGTACGAGCAGTACTTC. Translating gives CASSSGQGWYEQYF.

This chain uses TRBV14 with TRBJ1-6; D possibly corresponds to TRBD1 (6 bases). Germline CDR1 SGHDN, CDR2 FVKESK. This CDR3 spans 14 amino acids. V lost 1 base and J lost 9, with 10 bases in between. Here the CDR3 reads CASSQARGASPLHF. The CDR3 coding sequence is TGTGCCAGCAGCCAAGCCAGGGGAGCTTCACCCCTCCACTTT.

The chain uses TRBV18 and TRBJ2-1; D may be TRBD2 (5 bases). The CDR3 runs 17 residues. Trimming shortened V by 6 bases and J by 6 bases, and 24 bases separated the two germline ends. Germline lookup yields CDR1 KGHSH and CDR2 LQKENI. This CDR3 reads CASSLREVLGSGNEQFF. CDR3 nucleotide sequence: TGTGCCAGCTCTCTCCGGGAAGTTCTGGGTTCGGGCAATGAGCAGTTCTTC.

V is TRBV10-3 and J is TRBJ1-4; D call uncertain. V lost 6 bases and J 3 bases, leaving 5 bases between the germline ends. The CDR3 spans 12 residues. Looked up from germline, CDR1 is ENHRY and CDR2 is SYGVKD. CDR3 bases: TGTGCCATCAGGGGTCCTAATGAAAAACTGTTTTTT. Translation gives CAIRGPNEKLFF.

The V gene is TRBV27, the J gene TRBJ1-2; the D gene is possibly TRBD1 (5 bases). Germline lookup yields CDR1 MNHEY and CDR2 SMNVEV (reference sequence). V was clipped by 2 bases and J by 4 bases, with 11 bases between them. There are 14 residues in the CDR3. In DNA, the CDR3 is TGTGCCAGCAGTTTAAGACAGACTACCTATGGCTACACCTTC. Translating it yields CASSLRQTTYGYTF.

The chain combines TRBV18 with TRBJ1-6; 10 bases map to TRBD1. V gave up 6 bases and J gave up 8 bases; unmatched junction bases: 10. Germline loops: CDR1 KGHSH, CDR2 LQKENI. This CDR3 is 16 amino acids long. CDR3 sequence reads: CASSRIGQGGDSPLHF. CDR3 DNA: TGTGCCAGCTCCCGGATCGGACAGGGGGGAGATTCACCCCTCCACTTT.

This rearrangement joins TRBV30 to TRBJ2-7; TRBD2 matches at 12 bases. Germline CDR1 reads GTSNPN; CDR2 reads SVGIG (reference sequence). CDR3 length equals 14 residues. The junction had 7 bases not matched to a gene; V was cut back by 7 bases and J by 3 bases. CDR3 loop: CALATSGGFYEQYF. The CDR3 nucleotides read TGTGCCTTGGCAACTAGCGGGGGGTTCTACGAGCAGTACTTC. Complete variable domain (other parts from reference TRBV30 and TRBJ2-7): SQTIHQWPATLVQPVGSPLSLECTVEGTSNPNLYWYRQAAGRGLQLLFYSVGIGQISSEVPQNLSASRPQDRQFILSSKKLLLSDSGFYLCALATSGGFYEQYFGPGTRLTVT.

The chain carries TRBV27 and TRBJ2-3; 10 bases line up with TRBD2. Losses at the gene ends were 3 bases for V and 0 bases for J; bases not matched to a gene: 3. The CDR3 is 16 residues long. Germline CDR1 and CDR2: MNHEY and SMNVEV (reference sequence). The CDR3 spells CASSLPGLASTDTQYF. The CDR3 DNA reads TGTGCCAGCAGTTTGCCGGGACTAGCGAGCACAGATACGCAGTATTTT.

The chain combines TRBV14 with TRBJ2-7; TRBD1 aligns across 8 bases. CDR3 size: 15 residues. V shed 3 bases, J shed 0 bases, and the junction held 4 bases outside the gene matches. In germline, CDR1 is SGHDN, CDR2 FVKESK. This chain's CDR3 is CASSQGTGSSYEQYF. CDR3 nucleotides: TGTGCCAGCAGCCAGGGGACAGGCAGCTCCTACGAGCAGTACTTC.

The chain is built from TRBV7-2 and TRBJ2-7, with 7 bases lining up with TRBD1. The V and J ends lost 2 bases and 5 bases, in that order; junction bases with no gene match: 12. Germline CDR1 is SGHTA and CDR2 is FQGNSA. The CDR3 is 16 amino acids. The CDR3 sequence: CASSLTGARGMDEQYF. In nucleotides, the CDR3 is TGTGCCAGCAGCTTAACTGGGGCCAGGGGGATGGACGAGCAGTACTTC.

The chain joins TRBV20-1 to TRBJ1-2; D call uncertain. CDR3 length equals 11 residues. V lost 2 bases and J lost 7, with 8 bases in between. Germline V gene sequence: CDR1 DFQATT, CDR2 SNEGSKA (reference sequence). The CDR3: CSARPAGGYTF. The CDR3 DNA reads as TGCAGTGCTAGACCCGCAGGTGGCTACACCTTC.

The chain is built from TRBV14 and TRBJ1-1; maybe TRBD1 (6 bases). The CDR3 runs 15 residues. Germline CDR1 reads SGHDN; CDR2 reads FVKESK. The V gene lost 2 bases and the J gene lost 2 bases, with 12 bases spanning the gap. The CDR3 loop reads CASSQPTGTNTEAFF. The CDR3 DNA sequence: TGTGCCAGCAGCCAACCCACAGGGACCAACACTGAAGCTTTCTTT. Complete variable domain (other parts from reference TRBV14 and TRBJ1-1): EAGVTQFPSHSVIEKGQTVTLRCDPISGHDNLYWYRRVMGKEIKFLLHFVKESKQDESGMPNNRFLAERTGGTYSTLKVQPAELEDSGVYFCASSQPTGTNTEAFFGQGTRLTVV.

This rearrangement joins TRBV7-9 to TRBJ1-2, with TRBD1 as a possible D gene (6 bases). Per germline, CDR1 SEHNR and CDR2 FQNEAQ (reference sequence). The CDR3 has 16 residues. The V end lost 2 bases, the J end lost 4 bases, and 17 bases lay between the germline ends. The CDR3 here is CASSLTLGAGSYGYTF. In DNA form, the CDR3 reads TGTGCCAGCAGCTTAACGCTGGGGGCAGGGAGCTATGGCTACACCTTC.

The V gene is TRBV20-1, the J gene TRBJ2-5, with TRBD2 identical over 9 bases. The CDR3 extends over 14 amino acids. Trimming at V came to 0 bases and at J to 4 bases, leaving 3 bases not matched to a gene. The germline V gene has CDR1 DFQATT and CDR2 SNEGSKA (reference sequence). DNA of the CDR3: TGCAGTGCTAGAGATAAGACTAGCGGAGAGACCCAGTACTTC. It codes for CSARDKTSGETQYF.

This chain connects TRBV6-2 or TRBV6-3 to TRBJ2-1, with D perhaps TRBD1 or TRBD2 (5 bases each). Trimming removed 0 bases at V and 4 bases at J, with 16 bases between. Germline CDR1 MNHEY, CDR2 SVGEGT. The CDR3 contains 17 residues. The CDR3: CASSYSSIRGVYNEQFF. CDR3 bases: TGTGCCAGCAGTTACTCGTCTATCAGAGGGGTATACAATGAGCAGTTCTTC.

In regard to this clonotype: An end of the junction does not agree with germline; a read error may underlie this. V usage is TRBV3-1 and J usage is TRBJ2-7; D not certain. This CDR3 is 12 amino acids long. Germline loops: CDR1 LGHDT, CDR2 YNNKEL (reference sequence). The CDR3 DNA sequence: TGTGCCAGCAGCCAAGGAACTACCCTGGCGGACTTC. Translating it yields CASSQGTTLADF.

This sequence joins TRBV5-1 and TRBJ2-5; 9 nucleotides agree with TRBD1. The CDR3 is made up of 15 amino acids. V trimming: 4 bases; J trimming: 7 bases; junction bases outside the gene matches: 11. Per the germline V gene, CDR1 is SGHRS and CDR2 is YFSETQ. The CDR3 DNA reads TGCGCCAGCAGCCTTTCCGGGACAGGGACAGGGACCCAGTACTTC. Protein sequence: CASSLSGTGTGTQYF.